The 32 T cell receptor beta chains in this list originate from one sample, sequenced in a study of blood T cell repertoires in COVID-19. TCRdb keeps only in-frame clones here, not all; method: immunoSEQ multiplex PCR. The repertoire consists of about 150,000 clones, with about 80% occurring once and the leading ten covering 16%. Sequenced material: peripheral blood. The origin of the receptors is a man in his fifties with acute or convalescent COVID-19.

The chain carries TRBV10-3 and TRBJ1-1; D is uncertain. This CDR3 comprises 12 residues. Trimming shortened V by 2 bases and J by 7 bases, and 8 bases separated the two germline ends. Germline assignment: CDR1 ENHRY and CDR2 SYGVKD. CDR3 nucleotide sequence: TGTGCCATCAGTGAGGTACAATTTGAAGCTTTCTTT. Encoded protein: CAISEVQFEAFF.

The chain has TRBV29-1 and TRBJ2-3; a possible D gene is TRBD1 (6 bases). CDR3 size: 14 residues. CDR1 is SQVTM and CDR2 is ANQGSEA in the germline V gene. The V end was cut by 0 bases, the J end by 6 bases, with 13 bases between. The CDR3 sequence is CSVEDPVRGDTQYF. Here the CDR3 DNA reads TGCAGCGTTGAAGATCCGGTGAGGGGGGATACGCAGTATTTT.

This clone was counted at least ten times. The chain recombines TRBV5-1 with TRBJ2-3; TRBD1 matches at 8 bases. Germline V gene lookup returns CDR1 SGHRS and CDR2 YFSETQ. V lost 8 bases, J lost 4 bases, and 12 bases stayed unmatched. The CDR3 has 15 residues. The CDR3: CASLPGTGPPDTQYF. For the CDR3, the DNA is TGCGCCAGTCTACCCGGGACAGGCCCTCCAGATACGCAGTATTTT.

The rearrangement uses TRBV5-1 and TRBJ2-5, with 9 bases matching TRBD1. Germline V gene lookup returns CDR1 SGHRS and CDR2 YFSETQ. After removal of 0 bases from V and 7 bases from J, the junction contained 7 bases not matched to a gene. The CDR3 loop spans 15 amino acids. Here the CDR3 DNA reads TGCGCCAGCAGCTTGGCGACAGGGGGGGTAAGGACCCAGTACTTC. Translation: CASSLATGGVRTQYF.

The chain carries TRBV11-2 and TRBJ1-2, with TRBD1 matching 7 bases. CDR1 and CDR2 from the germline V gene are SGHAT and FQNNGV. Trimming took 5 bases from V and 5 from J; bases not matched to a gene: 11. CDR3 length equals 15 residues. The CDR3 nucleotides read TGTGCCAGCAGCCACCGACAGGGAGTGGAGTATGGCTACACCTTC. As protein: CASSHRQGVEYGYTF.

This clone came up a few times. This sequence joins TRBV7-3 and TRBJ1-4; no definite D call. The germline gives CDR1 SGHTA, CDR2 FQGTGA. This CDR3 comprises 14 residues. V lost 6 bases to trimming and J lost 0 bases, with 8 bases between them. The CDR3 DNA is TGTGCCAGCAGGCGGGGTACAACTAATGAAAAACTGTTTTTT. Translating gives CASRRGTTNEKLFF.

The CDR3 sequence is CASNGQGNYGYTF. Here the CDR3 DNA reads TGTGCCAGTAACGGACAGGGGAACTATGGCTACACCTTC. The chain employs TRBV19 and TRBJ1-2; the match to TRBD1 covers 9 bases. In germline, CDR1 is LNHDA, CDR2 SQIVND (reference sequence). The CDR3 spans 13 residues. Losses at the gene ends were 7 bases for V and 2 bases for J; bases not matched to a gene: 2.

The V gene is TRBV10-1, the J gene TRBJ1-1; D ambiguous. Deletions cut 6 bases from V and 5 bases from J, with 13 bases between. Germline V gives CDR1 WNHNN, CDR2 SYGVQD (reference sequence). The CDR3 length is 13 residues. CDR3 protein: CASSQVEETEAFF. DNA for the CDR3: TGCGCCAGCAGCCAAGTGGAGGAGACTGAAGCTTTCTTT.

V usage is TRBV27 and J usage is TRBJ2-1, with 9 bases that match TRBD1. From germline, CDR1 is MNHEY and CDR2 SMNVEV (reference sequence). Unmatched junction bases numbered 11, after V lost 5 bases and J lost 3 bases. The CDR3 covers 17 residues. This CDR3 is CASSLGTGIGVYNEQFF. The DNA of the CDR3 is TGTGCCAGCAGTCTGGGGACAGGGATAGGTGTCTACAATGAGCAGTTCTTC.

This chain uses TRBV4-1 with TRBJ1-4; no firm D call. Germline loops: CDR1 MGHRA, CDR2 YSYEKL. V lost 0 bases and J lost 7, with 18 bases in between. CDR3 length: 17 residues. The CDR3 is CASSQEARASRSEKLFF. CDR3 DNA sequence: TGCGCCAGCAGCCAAGAGGCCCGAGCGAGTAGGAGTGAAAAACTGTTTTTT.

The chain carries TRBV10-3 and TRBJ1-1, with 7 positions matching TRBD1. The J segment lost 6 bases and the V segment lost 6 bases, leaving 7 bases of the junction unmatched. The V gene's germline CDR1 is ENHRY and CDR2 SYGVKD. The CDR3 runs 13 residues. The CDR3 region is CAIRVDREAEAFF. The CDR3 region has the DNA TGTGCCATCAGAGTTGACAGGGAGGCTGAAGCTTTCTTT.

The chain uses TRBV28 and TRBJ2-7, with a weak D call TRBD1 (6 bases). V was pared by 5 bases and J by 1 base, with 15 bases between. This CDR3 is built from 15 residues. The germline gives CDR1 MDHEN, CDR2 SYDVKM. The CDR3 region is CASSDRGFTSYEQYV. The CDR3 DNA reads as TGTGCCAGCAGTGATAGGGGGTTCACATCCTACGAGCAGTACGTC.

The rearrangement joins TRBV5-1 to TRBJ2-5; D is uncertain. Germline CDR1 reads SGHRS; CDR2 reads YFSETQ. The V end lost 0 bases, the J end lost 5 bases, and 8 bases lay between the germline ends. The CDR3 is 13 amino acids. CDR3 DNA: TGCGCCAGCAGCTTGGCCTCGGTCGAGACCCAGTACTTC. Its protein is CASSLASVETQYF.

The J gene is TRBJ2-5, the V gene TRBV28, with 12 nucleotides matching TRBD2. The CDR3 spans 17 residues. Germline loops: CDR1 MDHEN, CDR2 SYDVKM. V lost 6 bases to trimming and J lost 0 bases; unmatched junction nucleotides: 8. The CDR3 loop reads CASSNQGLAGNQETQYF. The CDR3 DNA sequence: TGTGCCAGCAGCAACCAAGGACTAGCGGGGAACCAAGAGACCCAGTACTTC.

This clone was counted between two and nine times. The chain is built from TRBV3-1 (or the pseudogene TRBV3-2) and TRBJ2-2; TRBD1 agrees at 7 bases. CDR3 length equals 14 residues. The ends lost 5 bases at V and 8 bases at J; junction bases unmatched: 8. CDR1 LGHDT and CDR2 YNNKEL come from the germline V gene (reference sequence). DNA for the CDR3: TGTGCCAGCAGCAGACGACAGGGAGAGGGGGAGCTGTTTTTT. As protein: CASSRRQGEGELFF.

In DNA, the CDR3 is TGTGCCACCAAGGACGGCAGGGGGCGGGGTGAGCAGTTCTTC. It encodes CATKDGRGRGEQFF. This sequence joins TRBV24-1 and TRBJ2-1; the match to TRBD1 covers 8 bases. V shed 8 bases and J 9 bases; nucleotides not matched to a gene: 11. The CDR3 sequence is 14 residues long. The germline CDR1 and CDR2 sequences are KGHDR and SFDVKD.

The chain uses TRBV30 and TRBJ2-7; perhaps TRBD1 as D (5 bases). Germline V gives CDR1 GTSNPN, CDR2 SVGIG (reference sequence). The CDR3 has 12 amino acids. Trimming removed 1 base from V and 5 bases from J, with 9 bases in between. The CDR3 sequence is CAWSGRDDEQYF. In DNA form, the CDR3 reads TGTGCCTGGAGTGGCAGGGATGACGAGCAGTACTTC.

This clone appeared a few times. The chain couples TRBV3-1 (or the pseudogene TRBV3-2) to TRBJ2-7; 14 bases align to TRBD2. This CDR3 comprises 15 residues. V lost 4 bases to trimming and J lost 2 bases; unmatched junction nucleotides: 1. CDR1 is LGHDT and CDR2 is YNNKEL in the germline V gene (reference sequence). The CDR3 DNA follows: TGTGCCAGCAGCCCGGGACTAGCGGGGGCCTACGAGCAGTACTTC. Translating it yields CASSPGLAGAYEQYF.

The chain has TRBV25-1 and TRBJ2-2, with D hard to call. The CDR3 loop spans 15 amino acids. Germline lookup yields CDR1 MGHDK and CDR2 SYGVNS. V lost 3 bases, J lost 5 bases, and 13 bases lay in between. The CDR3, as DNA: TGTGCCAGCAGTGATGCGACTTCAAGTACCGGGGAGCTGTTTTTT. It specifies CASSDATSSTGELFF. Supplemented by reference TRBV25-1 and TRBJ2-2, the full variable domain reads EADIYQTPRYLVIGTGKKITLECSQTMGHDKMYWYQQDPGMELHLIHYSYGVNSTEKGDLSSESTVSRIRTEHFPLTLESARPSHTSQYLCASSDATSSTGELFFGEGSRLTVL.

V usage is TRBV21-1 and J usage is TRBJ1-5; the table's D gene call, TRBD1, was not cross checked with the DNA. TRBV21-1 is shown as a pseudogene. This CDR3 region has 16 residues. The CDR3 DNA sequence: TGTGCCAGCAGCAAGGGGGGACAGGAACCCAATCAGCCCCAGCATTTT. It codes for CASSKGGQEPNQPQHF.

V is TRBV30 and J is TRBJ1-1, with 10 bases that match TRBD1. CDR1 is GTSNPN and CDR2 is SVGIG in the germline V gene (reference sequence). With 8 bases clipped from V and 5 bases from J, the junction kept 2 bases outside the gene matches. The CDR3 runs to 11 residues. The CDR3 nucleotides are TGTGCCGGACAGGGGGGTACTGAAGCTTTCTTT. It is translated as CAGQGGTEAFF.

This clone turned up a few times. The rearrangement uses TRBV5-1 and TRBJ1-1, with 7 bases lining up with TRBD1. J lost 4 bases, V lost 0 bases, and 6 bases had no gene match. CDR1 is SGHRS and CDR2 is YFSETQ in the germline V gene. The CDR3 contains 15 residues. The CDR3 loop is CASSLDTGVTTEAFF. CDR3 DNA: TGCGCCAGCAGCTTGGATACAGGGGTAACCACTGAAGCTTTCTTT.

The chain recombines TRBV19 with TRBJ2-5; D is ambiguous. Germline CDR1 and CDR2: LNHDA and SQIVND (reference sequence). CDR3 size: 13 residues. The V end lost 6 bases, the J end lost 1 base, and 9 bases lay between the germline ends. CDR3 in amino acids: CASRRQFQETQYF. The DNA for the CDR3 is TGTGCCAGTAGGCGGCAATTCCAAGAGACCCAGTACTTC.

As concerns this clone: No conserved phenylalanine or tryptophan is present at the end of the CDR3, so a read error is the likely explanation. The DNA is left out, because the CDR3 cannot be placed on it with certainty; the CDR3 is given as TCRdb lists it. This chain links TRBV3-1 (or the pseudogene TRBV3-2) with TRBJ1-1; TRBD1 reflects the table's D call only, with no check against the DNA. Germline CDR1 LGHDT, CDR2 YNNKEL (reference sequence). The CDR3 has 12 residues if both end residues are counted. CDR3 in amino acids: CASSQGYDRIVL.

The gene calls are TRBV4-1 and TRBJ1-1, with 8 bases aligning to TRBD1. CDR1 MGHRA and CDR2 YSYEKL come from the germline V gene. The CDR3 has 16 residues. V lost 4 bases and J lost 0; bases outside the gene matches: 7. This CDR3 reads CASSPQGALMNTEAFF. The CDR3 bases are TGCGCCAGCAGCCCGCAGGGGGCCCTGATGAACACTGAAGCTTTCTTT.

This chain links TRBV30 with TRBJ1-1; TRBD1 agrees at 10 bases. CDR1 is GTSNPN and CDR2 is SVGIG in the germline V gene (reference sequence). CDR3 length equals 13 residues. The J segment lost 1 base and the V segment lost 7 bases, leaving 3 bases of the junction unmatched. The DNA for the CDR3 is TGTGCCTCGGGACAGGGGCCGAACACTGAAGCTTTCTTT. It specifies CASGQGPNTEAFF.

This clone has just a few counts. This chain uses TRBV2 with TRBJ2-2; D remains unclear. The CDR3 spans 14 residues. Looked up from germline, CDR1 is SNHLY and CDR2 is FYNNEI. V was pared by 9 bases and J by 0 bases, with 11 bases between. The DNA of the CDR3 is TGTGCCAGTAGCTCTTCAGCGAACACCGGGGAGCTGTTTTTT. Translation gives CASSSSANTGELFF.

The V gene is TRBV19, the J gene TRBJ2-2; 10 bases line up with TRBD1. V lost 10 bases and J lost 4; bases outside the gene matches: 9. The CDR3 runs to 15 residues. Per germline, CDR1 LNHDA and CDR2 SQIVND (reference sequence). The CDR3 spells CATSPWTGGTGELFF. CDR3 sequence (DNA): TGTGCCACCTCCCCCTGGACAGGGGGCACCGGGGAGCTGTTTTTT.

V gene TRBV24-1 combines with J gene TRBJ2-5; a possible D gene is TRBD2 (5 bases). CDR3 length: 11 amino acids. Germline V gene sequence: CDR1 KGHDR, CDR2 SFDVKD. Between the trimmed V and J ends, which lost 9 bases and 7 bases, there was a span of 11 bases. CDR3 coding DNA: TGTGCCACCGCCGCAGGAGGGACCCAGTACTTC. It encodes CATAAGGTQYF.

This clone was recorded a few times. CDR3 coding DNA: TGTGCCAGCAGTTTCAGCGGGTCCGCACAAGAGACCCAGTACTTC. As protein: CASSFSGSAQETQYF. The chain joins TRBV6-5 to TRBJ2-5, with D maybe TRBD2 (6 bases). Germline CDR1 reads MNHEY; CDR2 reads SVGAGI. This CDR3 region has 15 residues. V was trimmed by 4 bases and J by 2 bases, leaving 14 bases between them.

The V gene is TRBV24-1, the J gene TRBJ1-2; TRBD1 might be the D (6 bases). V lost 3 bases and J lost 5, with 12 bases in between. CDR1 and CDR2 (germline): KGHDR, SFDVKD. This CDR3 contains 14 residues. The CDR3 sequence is CATSDTDRGYGYTF. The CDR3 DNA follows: TGTGCCACCAGTGATACGGACAGAGGGTATGGCTACACCTTC.

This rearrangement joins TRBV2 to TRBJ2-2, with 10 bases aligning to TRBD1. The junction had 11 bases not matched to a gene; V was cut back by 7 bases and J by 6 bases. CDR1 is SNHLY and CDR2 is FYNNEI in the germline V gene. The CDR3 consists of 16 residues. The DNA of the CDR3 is TGTGCCAGCAATCCGGGACAGGGGTTAGGACCCGGGGAGCTGTTTTTT. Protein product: CASNPGQGLGPGELFF.